The present TCR beta chain was sequenced within a study of T cells after yellow fever vaccination. One entry per CDR3 protein, called by TCRdb with MiXCR from the 5' RACE reads. The data contain roughly 250,000 distinct CDR3 sequences, approximately 12% of them singletons. This CDR3 has 15 residues. Germline V CDR1 and CDR2: SGHTA, FQGNSA. About this clonotype: At one of its ends the junction is not consistent with the germline gene, which may arise from a read error.

The chain carries TRBV7-2 and TRBJ2-3; 9 bases align to TRBD2. Material: CD4+ T cells sorted from PBMCs, obtained 45 days after the yellow fever booster vaccination. This receptor was taken from a young man who received the YFV17D yellow fever vaccine. The CDR3 here is CASTLTSGYTDPQYF. The CDR3 DNA sequence: TGTGCCAGCACCCTGACTAGCGGATACACAGATCCGCAGTATTTT.